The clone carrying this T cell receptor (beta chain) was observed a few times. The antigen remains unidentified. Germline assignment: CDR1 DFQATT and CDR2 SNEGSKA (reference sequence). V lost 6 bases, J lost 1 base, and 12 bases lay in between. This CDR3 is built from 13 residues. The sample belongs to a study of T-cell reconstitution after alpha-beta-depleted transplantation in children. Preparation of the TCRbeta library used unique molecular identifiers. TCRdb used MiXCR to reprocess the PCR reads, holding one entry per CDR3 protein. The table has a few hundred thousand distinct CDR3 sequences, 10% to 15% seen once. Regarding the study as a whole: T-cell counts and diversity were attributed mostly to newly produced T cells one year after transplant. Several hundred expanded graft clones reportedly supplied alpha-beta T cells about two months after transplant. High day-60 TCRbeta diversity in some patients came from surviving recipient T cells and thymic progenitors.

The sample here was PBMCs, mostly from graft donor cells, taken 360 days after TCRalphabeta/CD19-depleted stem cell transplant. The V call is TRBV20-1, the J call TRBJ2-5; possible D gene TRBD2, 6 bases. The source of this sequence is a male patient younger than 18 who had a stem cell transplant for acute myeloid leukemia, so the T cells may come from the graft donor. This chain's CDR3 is CSAGSGGQETQYF. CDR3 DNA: TGCAGTGCCGGTAGCGGAGGCCAAGAGACCCAGTACTTC.